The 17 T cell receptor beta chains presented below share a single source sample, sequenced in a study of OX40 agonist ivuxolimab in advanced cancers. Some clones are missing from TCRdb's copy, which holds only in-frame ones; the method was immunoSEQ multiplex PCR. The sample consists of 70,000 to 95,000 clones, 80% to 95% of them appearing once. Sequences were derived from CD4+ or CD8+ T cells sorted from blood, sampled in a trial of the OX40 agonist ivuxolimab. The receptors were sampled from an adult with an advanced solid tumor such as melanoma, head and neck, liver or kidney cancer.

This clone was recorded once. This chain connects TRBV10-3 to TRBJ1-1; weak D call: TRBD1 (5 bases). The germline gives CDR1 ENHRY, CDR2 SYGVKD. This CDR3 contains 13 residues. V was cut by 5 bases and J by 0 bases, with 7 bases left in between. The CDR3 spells CAISTGMNTEAFF. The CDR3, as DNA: TGTGCCATCAGTACAGGCATGAACACTGAAGCTTTCTTT.

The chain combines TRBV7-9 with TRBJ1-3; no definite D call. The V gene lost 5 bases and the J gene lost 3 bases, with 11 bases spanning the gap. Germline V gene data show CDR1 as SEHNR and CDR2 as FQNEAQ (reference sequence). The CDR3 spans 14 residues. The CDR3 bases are TGTGCCAGCAGCCGGGAATTAGGTGGAAACACCATATATTTT. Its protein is CASSRELGGNTIYF.

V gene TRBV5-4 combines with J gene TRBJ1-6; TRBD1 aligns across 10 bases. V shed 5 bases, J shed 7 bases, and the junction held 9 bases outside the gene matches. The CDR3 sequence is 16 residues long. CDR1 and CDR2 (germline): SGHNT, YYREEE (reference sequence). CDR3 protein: CASRASGTGDNSPLHF. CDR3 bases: TGTGCCAGCAGGGCCTCCGGGACAGGGGACAATTCACCCCTCCACTTT.

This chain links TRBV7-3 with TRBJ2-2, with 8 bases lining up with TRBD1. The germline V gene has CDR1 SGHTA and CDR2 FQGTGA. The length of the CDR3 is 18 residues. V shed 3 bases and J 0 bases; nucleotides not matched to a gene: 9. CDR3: CASSFTGTGAANTGELFF. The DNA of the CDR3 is TGTGCCAGCAGCTTTACCGGGACAGGCGCCGCGAACACCGGGGAGCTGTTTTTT.

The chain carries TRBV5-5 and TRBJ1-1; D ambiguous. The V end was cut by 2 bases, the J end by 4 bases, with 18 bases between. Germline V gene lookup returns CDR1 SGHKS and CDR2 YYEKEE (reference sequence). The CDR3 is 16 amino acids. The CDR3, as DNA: TGTGCCAGCAGCTTCGCATCGCGCCCGGGCGTCACTGAAGCTTTCTTT. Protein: CASSFASRPGVTEAFF.

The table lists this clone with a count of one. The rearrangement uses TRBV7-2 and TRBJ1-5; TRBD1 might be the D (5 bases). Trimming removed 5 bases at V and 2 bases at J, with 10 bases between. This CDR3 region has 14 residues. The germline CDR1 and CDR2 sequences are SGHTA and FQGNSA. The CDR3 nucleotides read TGTGCCAGCAGCCTTGTGGGGGGCAATCAGCCCCAGCATTTT. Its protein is CASSLVGGNQPQHF.

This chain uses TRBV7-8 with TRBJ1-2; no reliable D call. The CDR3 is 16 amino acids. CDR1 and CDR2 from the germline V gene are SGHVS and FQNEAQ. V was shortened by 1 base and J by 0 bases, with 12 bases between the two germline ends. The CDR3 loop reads CASSLGPNRANYGYTF. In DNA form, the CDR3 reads TGTGCCAGCAGCTTAGGGCCGAATAGAGCTAACTATGGCTACACCTTC.

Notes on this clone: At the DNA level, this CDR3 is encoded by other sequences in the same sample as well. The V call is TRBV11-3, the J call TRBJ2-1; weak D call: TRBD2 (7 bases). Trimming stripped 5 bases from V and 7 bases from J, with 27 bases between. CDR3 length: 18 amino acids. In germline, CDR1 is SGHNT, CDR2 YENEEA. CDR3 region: CASSPSSLTRGGSNEQFF. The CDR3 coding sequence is TGTGCCAGCAGCCCATCCTCTTTAACTAGGGGGGGCTCGAATGAGCAGTTCTTC.

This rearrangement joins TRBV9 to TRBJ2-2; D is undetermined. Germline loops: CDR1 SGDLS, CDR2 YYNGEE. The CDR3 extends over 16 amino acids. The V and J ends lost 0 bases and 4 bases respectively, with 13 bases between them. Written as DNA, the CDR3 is TGTGCCAGCAGCGTAGTAGCAAGGTTCAGCACCGGGGAGCTGTTTTTT. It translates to CASSVVARFSTGELFF.

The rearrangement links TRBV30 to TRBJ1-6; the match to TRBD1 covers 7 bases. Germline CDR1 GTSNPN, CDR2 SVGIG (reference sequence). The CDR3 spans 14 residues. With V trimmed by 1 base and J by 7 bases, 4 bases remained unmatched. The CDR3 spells CAWSGGGGNSPLHF. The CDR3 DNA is TGTGCCTGGAGTGGGGGAGGGGGCAATTCACCCCTCCACTTT.

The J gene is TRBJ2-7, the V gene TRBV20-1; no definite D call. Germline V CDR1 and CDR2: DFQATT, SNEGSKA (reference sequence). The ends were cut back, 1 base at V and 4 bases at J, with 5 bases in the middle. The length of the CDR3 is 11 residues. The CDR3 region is CSARASYEQYF. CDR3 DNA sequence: TGCAGTGCTAGAGCTAGTTACGAGCAGTACTTC.

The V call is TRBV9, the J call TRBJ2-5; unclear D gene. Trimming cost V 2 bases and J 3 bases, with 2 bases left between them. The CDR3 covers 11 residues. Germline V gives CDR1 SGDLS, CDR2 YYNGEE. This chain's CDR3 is CASSVEETQYF. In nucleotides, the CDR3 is TGTGCCAGCAGCGTTGAAGAGACCCAGTACTTC.

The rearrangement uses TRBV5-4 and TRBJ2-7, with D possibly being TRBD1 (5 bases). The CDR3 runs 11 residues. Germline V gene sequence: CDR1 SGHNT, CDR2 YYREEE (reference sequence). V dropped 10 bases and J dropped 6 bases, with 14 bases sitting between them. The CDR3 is CASGRFPEQYF. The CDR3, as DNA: TGTGCCTCAGGGCGCTTTCCCGAGCAGTACTTC.

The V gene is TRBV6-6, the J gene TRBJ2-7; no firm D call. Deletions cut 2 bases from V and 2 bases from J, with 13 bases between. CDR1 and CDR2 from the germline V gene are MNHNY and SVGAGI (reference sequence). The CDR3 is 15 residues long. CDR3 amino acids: CASSYGIPNTYEQYF. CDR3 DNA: TGTGCCAGCAGTTACGGGATCCCGAACACCTACGAGCAGTACTTC.

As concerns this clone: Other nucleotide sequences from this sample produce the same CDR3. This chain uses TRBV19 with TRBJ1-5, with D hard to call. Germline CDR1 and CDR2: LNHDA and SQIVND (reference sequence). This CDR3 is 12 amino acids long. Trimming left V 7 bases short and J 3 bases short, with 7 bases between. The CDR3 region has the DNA TGTGCCAGTACCTGGTCCAATCAGCCCCAGCATTTT. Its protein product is CASTWSNQPQHF.

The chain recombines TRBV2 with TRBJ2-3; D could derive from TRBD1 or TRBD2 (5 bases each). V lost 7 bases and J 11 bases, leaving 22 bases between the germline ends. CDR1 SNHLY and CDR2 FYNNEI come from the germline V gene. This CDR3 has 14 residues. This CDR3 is CASKSGTDTVVQYF. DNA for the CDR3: TGTGCCAGCAAATCCGGGACGGATACGGTCGTGCAGTATTTT. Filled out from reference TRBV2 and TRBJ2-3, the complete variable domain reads EPEVTQTPSHQVTQMGQEVILRCVPISNHLYFYWYRQILGQKVEFLVSFYNNEISEKSEIFDDQFSVERPDGSNFTLKIRSTKLEDSAMYFCASKSGTDTVVQYFGPGTRLTVL.

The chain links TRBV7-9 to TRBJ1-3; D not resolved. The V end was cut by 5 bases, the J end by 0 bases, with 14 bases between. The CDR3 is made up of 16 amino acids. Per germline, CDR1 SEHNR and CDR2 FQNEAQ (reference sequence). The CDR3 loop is CASSPGGSNSGNTIYF. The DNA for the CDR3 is TGTGCCAGCAGCCCCGGCGGGAGTAACTCTGGAAACACCATATATTTT.